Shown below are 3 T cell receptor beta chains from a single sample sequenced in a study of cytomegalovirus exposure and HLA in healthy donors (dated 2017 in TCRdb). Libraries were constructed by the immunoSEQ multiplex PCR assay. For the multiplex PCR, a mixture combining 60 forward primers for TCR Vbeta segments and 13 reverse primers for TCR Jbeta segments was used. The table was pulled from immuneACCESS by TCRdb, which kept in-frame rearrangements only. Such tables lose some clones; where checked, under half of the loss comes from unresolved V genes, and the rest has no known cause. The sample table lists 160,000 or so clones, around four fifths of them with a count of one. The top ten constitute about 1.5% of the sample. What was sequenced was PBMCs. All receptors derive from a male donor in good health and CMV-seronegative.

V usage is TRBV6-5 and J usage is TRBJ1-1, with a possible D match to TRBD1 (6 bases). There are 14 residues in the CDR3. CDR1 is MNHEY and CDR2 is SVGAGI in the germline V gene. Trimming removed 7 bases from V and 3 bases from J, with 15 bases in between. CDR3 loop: CASTVGGGHTEAFF. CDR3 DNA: TGTGCCAGCACCGTAGGGGGGGGGCACACTGAAGCTTTCTTT.

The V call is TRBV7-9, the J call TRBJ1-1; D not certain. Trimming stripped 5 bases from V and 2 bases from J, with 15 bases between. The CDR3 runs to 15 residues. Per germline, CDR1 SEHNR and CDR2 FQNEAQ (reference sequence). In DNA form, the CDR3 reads TGTGCCAGCAGCCCCGGCACACACAGTAACACTGAAGCTTTCTTT. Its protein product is CASSPGTHSNTEAFF.

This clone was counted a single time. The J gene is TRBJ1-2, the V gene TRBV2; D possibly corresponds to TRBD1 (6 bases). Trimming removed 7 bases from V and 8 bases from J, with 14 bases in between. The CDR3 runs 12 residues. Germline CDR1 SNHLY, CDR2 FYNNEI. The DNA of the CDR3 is TGTGCCAGCAATGGGCAGGGGAGCGGCTACACCTTC. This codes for CASNGQGSGYTF.